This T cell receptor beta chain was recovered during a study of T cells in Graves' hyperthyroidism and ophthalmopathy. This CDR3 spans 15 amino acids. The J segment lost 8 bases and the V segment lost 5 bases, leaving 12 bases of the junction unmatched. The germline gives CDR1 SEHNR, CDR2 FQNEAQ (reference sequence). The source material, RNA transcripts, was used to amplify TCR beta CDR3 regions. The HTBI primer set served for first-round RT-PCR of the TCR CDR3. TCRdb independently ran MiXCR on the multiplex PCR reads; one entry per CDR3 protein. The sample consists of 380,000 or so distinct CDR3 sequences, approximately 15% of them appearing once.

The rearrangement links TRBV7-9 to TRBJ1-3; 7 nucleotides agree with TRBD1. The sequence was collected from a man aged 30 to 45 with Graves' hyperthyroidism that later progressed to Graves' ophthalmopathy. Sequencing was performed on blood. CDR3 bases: TGTGCCAGCAGCCTGAAGACAGGGCAGGGATACACCATATATTTT. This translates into CASSLKTGQGYTIYF.